The T cell receptor (beta chain) under discussion was sequenced for a study of early stage breast cancer tumors. The protocol was immunoSEQ multiplex PCR, while the TCRdb copy is restricted to in-frame clones and leaves out a portion. The sample holds 51,000 or so clones, around 83% seen once. Broader study findings: In about 85% of the 16 patients, blood comparison separated tumor from normal breast.

Note on this clone: The antigen remains unidentified.

V was cut by 0 bases and J by 0 bases, with 6 bases left in between. Germline CDR1 SNHLY, CDR2 FYNNEI. The CDR3 covers 14 residues. V usage is TRBV2 and J usage is TRBJ2-7; D is uncertain. Sample: blood. This receptor was taken from a person aged 45-60 years with breast cancer. CDR3 in DNA: TGTGCCAGCAGTGAAGCCCTGACCTCCTACGAGCAGTACTTC. Translation: CASSEALTSYEQYF.